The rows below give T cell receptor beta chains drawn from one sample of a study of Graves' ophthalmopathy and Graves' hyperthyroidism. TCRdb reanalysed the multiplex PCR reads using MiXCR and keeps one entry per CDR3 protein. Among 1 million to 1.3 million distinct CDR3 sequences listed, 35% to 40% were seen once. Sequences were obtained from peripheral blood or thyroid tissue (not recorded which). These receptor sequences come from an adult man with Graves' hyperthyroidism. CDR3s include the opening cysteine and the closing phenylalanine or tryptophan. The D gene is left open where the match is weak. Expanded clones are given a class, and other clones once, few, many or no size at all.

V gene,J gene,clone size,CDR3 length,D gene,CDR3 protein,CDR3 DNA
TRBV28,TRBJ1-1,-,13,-,CASSVRTNTEAFF,TGTGCCAGCAGTGTAAGAACGAACACTGAAGCTTTCTTT
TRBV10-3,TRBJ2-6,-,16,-,CAISYTLSDGANVLTF,TGTGCCATCAGCTACACTCTCTCCGACGGGGCCAACGTCCTGACTTTC
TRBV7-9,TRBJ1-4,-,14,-,CASSRVEGGEKLFF,TGTGCCAGCAGCCGGGTAGAGGGAGGAGAAAAACTGTTTTTT
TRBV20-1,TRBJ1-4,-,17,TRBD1,CSARGTPGQGANEKLFF,TGCAGTGCTAGAGGGACCCCGGGACAGGGCGCTAATGAAAAACTGTTTTTT
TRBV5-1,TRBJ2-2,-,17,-,CASSLTSRQPGTGELFF,TGCGCCAGCAGCTTGACTAGCCGTCAACCGGGCACCGGGGAGCTGTTTTTT
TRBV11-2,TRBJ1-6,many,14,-,CASSPRVEDSPLHF,TGTGCCAGCAGCCCCAGGGTGGAGGATTCACCCCTCCACTTT
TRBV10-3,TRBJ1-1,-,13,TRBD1,CAIRQGVNTEAFF,TGTGCCATCAGGCAGGGGGTGAACACTGAAGCTTTCTTT
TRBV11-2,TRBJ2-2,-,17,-,CASSLKGATSWTGELFF,TGTGCCAGCAGCTTAAAGGGCGCCACTTCGTGGACCGGGGAGCTGTTTTTT
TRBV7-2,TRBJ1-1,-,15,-,CASRIPGFMNTEAFF,TGTGCCAGCAGGATCCCAGGGTTTATGAACACTGAAGCTTTCTTT
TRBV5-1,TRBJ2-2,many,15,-,CASSWDNANTGELFF,TGCGCCAGCAGCTGGGACAACGCGAACACCGGGGAGCTGTTTTTT
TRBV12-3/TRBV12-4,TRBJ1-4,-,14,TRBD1,CATTGTATNEKLFF,TGTGCCACGACCGGGACAGCAACTAATGAAAAACTGTTTTTT
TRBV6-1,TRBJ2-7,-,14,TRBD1,CASSQRQGAGEQYF,TGTGCCAGCAGTCAGCGACAGGGGGCTGGGGAGCAGTACTTC
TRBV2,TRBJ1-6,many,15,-,CASRGQSSYNSPLHF,TGTGCCAGCAGAGGACAGAGCTCCTATAATTCACCCCTCCACTTT
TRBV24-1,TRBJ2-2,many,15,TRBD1,CATSPRQGLTGELFF,TGTGCCACCAGTCCCCGACAGGGCCTCACCGGGGAGCTGTTTTTT
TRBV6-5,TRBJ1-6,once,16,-,CAISEYGSSTNSPLHF,TGTGCCATCAGTGAGTATGGCAGCTCAACCAATTCACCCCTCCACTTT
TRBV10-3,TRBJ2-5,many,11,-,CAISESETQYF,TGTGCCATCAGTGAGTCCGAGACCCAGTACTTC
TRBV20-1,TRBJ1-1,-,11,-,CSARGYTEAFF,TGCAGTGCTAGGGGGTACACTGAAGCTTTCTTT
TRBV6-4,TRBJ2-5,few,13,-,CASRAGTSETQYF,TGTGCCAGCAGAGCCGGGACATCGGAGACCCAGTACTTC
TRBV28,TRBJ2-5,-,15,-,CASNLRREDQETQYF,TGTGCCAGCAACCTCAGAAGGGAGGACCAAGAGACCCAGTACTTC
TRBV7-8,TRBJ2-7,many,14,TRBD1,CASSQTGGASQQYF,TGTGCCAGCAGCCAGACAGGGGGCGCGTCTCAGCAGTACTTC
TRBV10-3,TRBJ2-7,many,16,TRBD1,CAISEPSRGTLNEQYF,TGTGCCATCAGTGAGCCTAGCAGGGGGACCTTGAACGAGCAGTACTTC
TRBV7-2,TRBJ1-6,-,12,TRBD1,CASSPGTGVLHF,TGTGCCAGCAGTCCCGGGACAGGAGTTCTCCACTTT
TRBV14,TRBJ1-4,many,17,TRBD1,CASSQGPQGAMSEKLFF,TGTGCCAGCAGCCAAGGTCCACAGGGGGCTATGAGTGAAAAACTGTTTTTT
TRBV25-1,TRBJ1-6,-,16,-,CASRIEWSSYNSPLHF,TGTGCCAGCAGGATAGAGTGGAGCTCCTATAATTCACCCCTCCACTTT
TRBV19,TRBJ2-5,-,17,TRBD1,CASRPRADRGRRETQYF,TGTGCCAGTAGACCTCGGGCGGACAGGGGGCGCCGAGAGACCCAGTACTTC
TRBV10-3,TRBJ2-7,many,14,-,CAISESGHSYEQYF,TGTGCCATCAGTGAGTCTGGACACTCCTACGAGCAGTACTTC
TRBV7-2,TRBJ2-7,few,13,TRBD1,CASRRQGYSEQYF,TGTGCCAGCAGGCGACAGGGTTATAGCGAGCAGTACTTC